This entry lists 9 T cell receptor beta chains sequenced from one sample in a study of T cell responses to AZD1222 COVID-19 vaccine. Only in-frame clones appear in the TCRdb table, and some are missing; sequencing was by immunoSEQ multiplex PCR. The sample includes 150,000 to 200,000 clones, around 92% of them seen just once. This specimen consisted of peripheral blood, obtained 28 days after the second AZD1222 dose. Source of these receptors: an adult who received the AZD1222 COVID-19 vaccine.

This chain connects TRBV2 to TRBJ2-6; maybe TRBD1 (6 bases). Germline V lookup: CDR1 SNHLY, CDR2 FYNNEI. CDR3 length: 14 amino acids. Trimming pared 6 bases from V and 1 base from J, leaving 7 bases between. CDR3 sequence (DNA): TGTGCCAGCAGAGACAGGTCTGGGGCCAACGTCCTGACTTTC. Translating it yields CASRDRSGANVLTF.

The V call is TRBV3-1 (or the pseudogene TRBV3-2), the J call TRBJ2-3; either TRBD1 or TRBD2 may fit D (5 bases each). Trimming took off 4 bases at V and 6 bases at J, with 11 bases between the two ends. CDR3 length: 13 residues. Germline CDR1 and CDR2: LGHDT and YNNKEL (reference sequence). CDR3: CASSRRGGDTQYF. Written as DNA, the CDR3 is TGTGCCAGCAGCCGTAGGGGCGGGGATACGCAGTATTTT.

This clone was observed a single time. The V and J genes are TRBV30 and TRBJ2-5, with D perhaps matching TRBD2 (6 bases). V was shortened by 0 bases and J by 1 base, with 9 bases between the two germline ends. Germline V gene sequence: CDR1 GTSNPN, CDR2 SVGIG (reference sequence). The CDR3 runs 14 residues. The CDR3 spells CAWSVGGAQETQYF. The CDR3 DNA reads as TGTGCCTGGAGTGTAGGCGGGGCCCAAGAGACCCAGTACTTC.

V and J are TRBV2 and TRBJ1-1; tentative D call: TRBD1 (5 bases). Between the trimmed V and J ends, which lost 2 bases and 8 bases, there was a span of 9 bases. The CDR3 loop spans 12 amino acids. Germline CDR1 is SNHLY and CDR2 is FYNNEI. The CDR3 loop reads CASSERRGEAFF. Written as DNA, the CDR3 is TGTGCCAGCAGTGAAAGGAGGGGAGAAGCTTTCTTT.

Points on this clone: At one boundary the junction diverges from the germline segment, which might be a read error. The chain uses TRBV4-1 and TRBJ1-1; D perhaps matches TRBD1 (5 bases). Germline V CDR1 and CDR2: MGHRA, YSYEKL. There are 16 residues in the CDR3. CDR3 bases: TGCGCCAGTAGCCCCGGGGACCACCCTGGGAACACTGAAGCTTTCTTT. Translation gives CASSPGDHPGNTEAFF.

This clone came up once. The chain has TRBV5-1 and TRBJ1-1; the D gene is possibly TRBD1 (5 bases). Germline V gene data show CDR1 as SGHRS and CDR2 as YFSETQ. Trimming took 4 bases from V and 1 from J, leaving 17 bases between them. The length of the CDR3 is 16 residues. CDR3 region: CASSGGWGLGNTEAFF. CDR3 bases: TGCGCCAGCAGCGGGGGATGGGGTTTGGGGAACACTGAAGCTTTCTTT.

The V and J genes are TRBV19 and TRBJ2-4; D call uncertain. Trimming cost V 3 bases and J 0 bases, with 9 bases left between them. Germline CDR1 LNHDA, CDR2 SQIVND (reference sequence). This CDR3 is 15 amino acids long. This CDR3 is CASSISESAKNIQYF. For the CDR3, the DNA is TGTGCCAGTAGTATTAGTGAGTCAGCCAAAAACATTCAGTACTTC.

The chain combines TRBV27 with TRBJ2-7; D possibly matches TRBD1 or TRBD2 (6 bases each). This CDR3 has 15 amino acids. The V gene lost 6 bases and the J gene lost 5 bases, with 20 bases spanning the gap. Germline values: CDR1 MNHEY, CDR2 SMNVEV (reference sequence). CDR3 bases: TGTGCCAGCAGCTCTTTTTTTGGGGGGCCCCACGAGCAGTACTTC. Encoded protein: CASSSFFGGPHEQYF.

The table lists this clone with a count of one. V and J are TRBV5-1 and TRBJ2-5; 7 positions agree with TRBD1. The CDR3 runs to 15 residues. Germline V gives CDR1 SGHRS, CDR2 YFSETQ. V was clipped by 3 bases and J by 0 bases; unmatched bases: 5. Here the CDR3 reads CASSWTTGDQETQYF. The CDR3 nucleotides read TGCGCCAGCAGCTGGACCACAGGGGACCAAGAGACCCAGTACTTC. The whole variable domain, filled in from reference TRBV5-1 and TRBJ2-5, reads KAGVTQTPRYLIKTRGQQVTLSCSPISGHRSVSWYQQTPGQGLQFLFEYFSETQRNKGNFPGRFSGRQFSNSRSEMNVSTLELGDSALYLCASSWTTGDQETQYFGPGTRLLVL.